This note documents a single T cell receptor (beta chain) sequence. This table comes from immunoSEQ multiplex PCR, and its TCRdb copy is limited to in-frame clones, with some not included. Of 100,000 to 150,000 clones in the sample, about 80% were seen once. The data were obtained in a study of blood T cell repertoires in COVID-19. About the study: PBMCs, B-cell-depleted T cells, or T cells provided the cDNA or gDNA that made up the material.

The sequenced material came from peripheral blood. This sequence originates from a woman between 50 and 59 years old with acute or convalescent COVID-19.

CDR3 DNA: TGTGCCAGCAGTTTTAACAGTAACAATGAGCAGTTCTTC. Translation: CASSFNSNNEQFF. The genes are TRBV27 and TRBJ2-1; D is undetermined. CDR1 is MNHEY, CDR2 SMNVEV, per germline (reference sequence). V shed 3 bases and J shed 5 bases, with 8 bases lying between them. The CDR3 loop spans 13 amino acids.